Sequencing of this TCR beta chain was carried out in a study of blood T cell repertoires in COVID-19. On the study more broadly: The samples span acute and convalescent COVID-19 from the United States, Italy and Spain.

This CDR3 is built from 15 residues. CDR1 SGHRS and CDR2 YFSETQ come from the germline V gene. Germline trimming cut 2 bases from V and 5 bases from J; bases unmatched to any gene: 7. Sequencing was performed with immunoSEQ multiplex PCR; in TCRdb, only in-frame clones are kept and a portion is missing. Among some 130,000 clones, about nine tenths were seen once, and the ten largest hold around 3.8%. This TCR came from a man aged 45-60 years with active COVID-19. The sample taken for sequencing was peripheral blood. This chain joins TRBV5-1 and TRBJ2-3, with 8 bases identical to TRBD2. CDR3 amino acids: CASSLIAGQGDTQYF. CDR3 DNA: TGCGCCAGCAGCTTAATAGCGGGGCAGGGAGATACGCAGTATTTT.